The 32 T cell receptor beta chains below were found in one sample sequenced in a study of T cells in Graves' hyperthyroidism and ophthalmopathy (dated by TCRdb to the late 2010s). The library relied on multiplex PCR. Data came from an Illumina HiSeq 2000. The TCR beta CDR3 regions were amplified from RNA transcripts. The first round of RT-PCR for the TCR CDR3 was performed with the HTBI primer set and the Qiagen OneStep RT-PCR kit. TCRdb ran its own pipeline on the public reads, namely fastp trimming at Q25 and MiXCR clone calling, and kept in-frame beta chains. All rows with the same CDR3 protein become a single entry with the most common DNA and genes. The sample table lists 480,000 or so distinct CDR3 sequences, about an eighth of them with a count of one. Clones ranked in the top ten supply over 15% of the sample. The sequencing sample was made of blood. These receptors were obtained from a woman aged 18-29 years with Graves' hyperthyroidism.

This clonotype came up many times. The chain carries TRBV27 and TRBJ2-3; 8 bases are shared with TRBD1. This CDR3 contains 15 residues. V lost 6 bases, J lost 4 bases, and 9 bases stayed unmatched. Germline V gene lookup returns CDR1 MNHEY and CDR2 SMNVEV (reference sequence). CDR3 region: CASRNGQGGSDTQYF. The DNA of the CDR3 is TGTGCCAGCAGAAATGGACAGGGTGGGTCAGATACGCAGTATTTT.

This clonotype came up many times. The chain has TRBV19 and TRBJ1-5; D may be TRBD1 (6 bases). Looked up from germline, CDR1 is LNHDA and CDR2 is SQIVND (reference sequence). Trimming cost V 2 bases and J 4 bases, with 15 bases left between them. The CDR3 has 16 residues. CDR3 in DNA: TGTGCCAGTAGTATAAACAGGGAGGGCCTAAATCAGCCCCAGCATTTT. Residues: CASSINREGLNQPQHF.

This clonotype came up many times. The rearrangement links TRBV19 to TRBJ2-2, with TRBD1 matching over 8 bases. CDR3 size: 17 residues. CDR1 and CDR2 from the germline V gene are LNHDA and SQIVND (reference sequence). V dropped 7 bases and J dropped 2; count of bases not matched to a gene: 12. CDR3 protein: CASTMDREAINTGELFF. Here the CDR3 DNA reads TGTGCCAGTACCATGGACAGGGAGGCCATCAACACCGGGGAGCTGTTTTTT.

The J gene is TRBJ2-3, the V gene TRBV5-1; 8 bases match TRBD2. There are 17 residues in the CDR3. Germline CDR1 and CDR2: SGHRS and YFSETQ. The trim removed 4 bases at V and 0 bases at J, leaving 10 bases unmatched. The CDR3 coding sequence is TGCGCCAGCAGCGACCTTTTTCTAGCGGGTAGCACAGATACGCAGTATTTT. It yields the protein CASSDLFLAGSTDTQYF.

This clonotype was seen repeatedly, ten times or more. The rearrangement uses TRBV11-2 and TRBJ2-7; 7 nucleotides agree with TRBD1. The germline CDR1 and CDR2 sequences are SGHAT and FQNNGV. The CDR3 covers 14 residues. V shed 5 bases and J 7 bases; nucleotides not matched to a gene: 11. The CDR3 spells CASSTWDRPGEQYF. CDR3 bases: TGTGCCAGCAGCACCTGGGACAGACCGGGGGAGCAGTACTTC.

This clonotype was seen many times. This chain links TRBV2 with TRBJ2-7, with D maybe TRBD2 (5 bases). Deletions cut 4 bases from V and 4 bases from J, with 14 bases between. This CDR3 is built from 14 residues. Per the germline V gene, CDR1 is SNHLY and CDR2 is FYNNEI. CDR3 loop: CASSVVGAGYEQYF. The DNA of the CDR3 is TGTGCCAGCAGTGTGGTGGGAGCAGGATACGAGCAGTACTTC.

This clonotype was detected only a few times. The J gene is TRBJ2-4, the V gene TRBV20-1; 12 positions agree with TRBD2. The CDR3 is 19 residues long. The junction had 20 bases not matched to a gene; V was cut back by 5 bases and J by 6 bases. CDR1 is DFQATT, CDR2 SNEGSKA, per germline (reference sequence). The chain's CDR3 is CSAHIFGLAGIKQGNIQYF. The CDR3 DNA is TGCAGTGCTCACATTTTCGGACTAGCGGGAATAAAACAGGGAAACATTCAGTACTTC.

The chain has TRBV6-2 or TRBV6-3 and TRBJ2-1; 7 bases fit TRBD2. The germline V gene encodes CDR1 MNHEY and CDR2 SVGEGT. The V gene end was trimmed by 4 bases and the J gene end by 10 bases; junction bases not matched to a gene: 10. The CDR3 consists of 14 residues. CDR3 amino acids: CASSLWAGAGEQFF. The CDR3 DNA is TGTGCCAGCAGTTTGTGGGCGGGAGCAGGCGAGCAGTTCTTC.

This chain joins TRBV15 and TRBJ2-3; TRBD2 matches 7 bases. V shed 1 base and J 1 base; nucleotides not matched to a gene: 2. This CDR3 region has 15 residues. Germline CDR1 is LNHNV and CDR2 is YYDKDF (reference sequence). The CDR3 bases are TGTGCCACCAGCAGAGGACTAGCCGGCACAGATACGCAGTATTTT. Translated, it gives CATSRGLAGTDTQYF.

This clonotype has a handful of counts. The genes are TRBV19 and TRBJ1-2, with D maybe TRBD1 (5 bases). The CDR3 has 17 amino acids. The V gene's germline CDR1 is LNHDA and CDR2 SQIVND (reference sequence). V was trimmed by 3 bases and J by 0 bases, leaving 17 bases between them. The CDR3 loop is CASSMPAGRSTNYGYTF. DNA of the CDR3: TGTGCCAGTAGTATGCCCGCAGGGCGGTCGACTAACTATGGCTACACCTTC.

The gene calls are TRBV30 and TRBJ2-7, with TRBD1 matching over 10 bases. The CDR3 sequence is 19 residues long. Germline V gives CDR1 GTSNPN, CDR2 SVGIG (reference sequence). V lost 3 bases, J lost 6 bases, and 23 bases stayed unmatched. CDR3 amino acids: CAWRETKKGQGILIAEQYF. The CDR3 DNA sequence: TGTGCCTGGAGGGAAACCAAGAAGGGACAGGGGATTTTGATCGCCGAGCAGTACTTC.

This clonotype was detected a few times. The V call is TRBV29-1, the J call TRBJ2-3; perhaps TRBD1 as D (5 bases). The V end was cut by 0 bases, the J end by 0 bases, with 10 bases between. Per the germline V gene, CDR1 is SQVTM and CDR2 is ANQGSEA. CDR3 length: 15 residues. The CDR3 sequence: CSVEETDFSTDTQYF. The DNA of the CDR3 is TGCAGCGTTGAAGAGACAGATTTTAGCACAGATACGCAGTATTTT.

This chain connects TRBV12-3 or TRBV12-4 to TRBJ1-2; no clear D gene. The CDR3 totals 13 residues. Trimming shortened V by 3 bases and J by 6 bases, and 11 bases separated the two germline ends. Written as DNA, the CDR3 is TGTGCCAGCAGTTTTCAAGGCAGTAATGGCTACACCTTC. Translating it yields CASSFQGSNGYTF.

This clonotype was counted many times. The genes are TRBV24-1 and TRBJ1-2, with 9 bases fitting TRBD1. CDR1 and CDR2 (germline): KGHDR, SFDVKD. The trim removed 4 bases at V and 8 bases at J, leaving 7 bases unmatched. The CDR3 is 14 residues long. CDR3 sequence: CATSERDRAYGYTF. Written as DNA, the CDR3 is TGTGCCACCAGTGAGAGGGACAGGGCCTACGGCTACACCTTC.

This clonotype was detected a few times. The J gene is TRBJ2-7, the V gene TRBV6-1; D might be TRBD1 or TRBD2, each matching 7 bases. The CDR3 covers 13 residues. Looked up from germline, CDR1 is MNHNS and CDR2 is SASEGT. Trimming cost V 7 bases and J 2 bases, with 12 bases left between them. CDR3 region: CASKRDSTYEQYF. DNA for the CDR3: TGTGCCAGCAAGCGGGACAGCACCTACGAGCAGTACTTC.

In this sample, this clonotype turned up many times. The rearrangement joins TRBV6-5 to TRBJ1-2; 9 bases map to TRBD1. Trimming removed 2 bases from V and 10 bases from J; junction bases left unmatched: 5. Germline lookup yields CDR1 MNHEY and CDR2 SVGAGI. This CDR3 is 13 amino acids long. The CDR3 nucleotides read TGTGCCAGCAGTTACCCGGGACAGGGAGACTACACCTTC. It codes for CASSYPGQGDYTF.

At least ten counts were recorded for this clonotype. This chain's CDR3 is CASSLGEWTGAGGYTF. DNA for the CDR3: TGTGCCAGCAGCTTAGGAGAATGGACAGGGGCGGGAGGCTACACCTTC. The V call is TRBV11-2, the J call TRBJ1-2; TRBD1 matches at 9 bases. The V segment lost 1 base and the J segment 8 bases; nucleotides outside the gene matches: 11. The V gene's germline CDR1 is SGHAT and CDR2 FQNNGV. This CDR3 has 16 residues.

The CDR3 protein is CASSPRLAGVYNEQFF. CDR3 sequence (DNA): TGCGCCAGCAGCCCAAGACTAGCGGGAGTCTACAATGAGCAGTTCTTC. The chain uses TRBV4-1 and TRBJ2-1, with 12 bases fitting TRBD2. The CDR3 loop spans 16 amino acids. Looked up from germline, CDR1 is MGHRA and CDR2 is YSYEKL. V dropped 4 bases and J dropped 3; count of bases not matched to a gene: 4.

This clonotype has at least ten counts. DNA for the CDR3: TGTGCCACCAGCAGAGATGGGGCTAGCGGGATAGATACGCAGTATTTT. Protein: CATSRDGASGIDTQYF. The rearrangement joins TRBV15 to TRBJ2-3; 9 nucleotides align to TRBD2. J lost 5 bases, V lost 0 bases, and 6 bases had no gene match. The CDR3 consists of 16 residues. The germline V gene encodes CDR1 LNHNV and CDR2 YYDKDF (reference sequence).

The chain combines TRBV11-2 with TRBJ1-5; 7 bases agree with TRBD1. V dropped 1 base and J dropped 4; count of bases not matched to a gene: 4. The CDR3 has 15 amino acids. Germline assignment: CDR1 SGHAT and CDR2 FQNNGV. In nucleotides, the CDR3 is TGTGCCAGCAGCTTAGCGGGACAGCGTAATCAGCCCCAGCATTTT. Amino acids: CASSLAGQRNQPQHF.

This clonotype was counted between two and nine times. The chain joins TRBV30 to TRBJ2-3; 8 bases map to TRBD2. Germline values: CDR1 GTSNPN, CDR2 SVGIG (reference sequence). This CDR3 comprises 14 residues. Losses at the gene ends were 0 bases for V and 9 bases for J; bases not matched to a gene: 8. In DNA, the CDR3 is TGTGCCTGGAGTGTACGCGGGACTAGAGGGACGCAGTATTTT. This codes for CAWSVRGTRGTQYF.

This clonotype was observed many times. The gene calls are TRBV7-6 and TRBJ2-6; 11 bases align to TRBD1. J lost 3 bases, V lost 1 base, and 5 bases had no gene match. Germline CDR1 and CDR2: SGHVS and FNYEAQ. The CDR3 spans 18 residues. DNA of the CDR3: TGTGCCAGCAGCTTAGACGGACAGGGGGCAGGTGGGGCCAACGTCCTGACTTTC. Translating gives CASSLDGQGAGGANVLTF.

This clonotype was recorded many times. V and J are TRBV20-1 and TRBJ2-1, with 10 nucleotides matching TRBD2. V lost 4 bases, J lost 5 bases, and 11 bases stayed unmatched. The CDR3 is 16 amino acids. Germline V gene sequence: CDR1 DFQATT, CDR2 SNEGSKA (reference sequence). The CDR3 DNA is TGCAGTGCTAAGTCCCCCGGACTAGCGGCAAACAATGAGCAGTTCTTC. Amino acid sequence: CSAKSPGLAANNEQFF.

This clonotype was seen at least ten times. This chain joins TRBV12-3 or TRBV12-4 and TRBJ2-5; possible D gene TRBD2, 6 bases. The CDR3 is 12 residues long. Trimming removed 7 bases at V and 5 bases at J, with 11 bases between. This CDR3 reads CASTHSGETQYF. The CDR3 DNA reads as TGTGCCAGCACCCATAGCGGCGAGACCCAGTACTTC.

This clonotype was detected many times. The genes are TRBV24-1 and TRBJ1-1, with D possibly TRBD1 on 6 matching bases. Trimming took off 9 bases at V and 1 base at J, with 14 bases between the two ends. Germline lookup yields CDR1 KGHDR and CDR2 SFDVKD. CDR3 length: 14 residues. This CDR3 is CATPFDRTNTEAFF. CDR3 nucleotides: TGTGCCACCCCCTTCGACAGGACGAACACTGAAGCTTTCTTT.

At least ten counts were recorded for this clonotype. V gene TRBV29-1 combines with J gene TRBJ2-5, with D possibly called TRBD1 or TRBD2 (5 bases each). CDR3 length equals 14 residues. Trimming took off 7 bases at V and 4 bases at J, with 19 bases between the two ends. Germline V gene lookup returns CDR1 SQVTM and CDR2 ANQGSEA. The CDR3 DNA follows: TGCAGCGCCCTCCTCGGGACGCAGAGAGAGACCCAGTACTTC. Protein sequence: CSALLGTQRETQYF.

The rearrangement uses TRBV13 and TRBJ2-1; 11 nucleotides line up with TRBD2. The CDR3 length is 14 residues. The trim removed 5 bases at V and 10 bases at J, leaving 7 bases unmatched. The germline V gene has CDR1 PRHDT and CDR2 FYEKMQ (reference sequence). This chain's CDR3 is CASSVLAGVEEQFF. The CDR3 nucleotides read TGTGCCAGCAGCGTACTAGCGGGAGTGGAGGAGCAGTTCTTC. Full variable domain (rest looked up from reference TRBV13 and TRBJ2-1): AAGVIQSPRHLIKEKRETATLKCYPIPRHDTVYWYQQGPGQDPQFLISFYEKMQSDKGSIPDRFSAQQFSDYHSELNMSSLELGDSALYFCASSVLAGVEEQFFGPGTRLTVL.

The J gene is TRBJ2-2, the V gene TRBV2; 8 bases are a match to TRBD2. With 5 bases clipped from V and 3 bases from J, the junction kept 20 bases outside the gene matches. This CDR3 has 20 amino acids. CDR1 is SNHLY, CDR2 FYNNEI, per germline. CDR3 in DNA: TGTGCCAGCAGTTCCTACCCCGGAGCGGGAGAGGGGGTGGACACCGGGGAGCTGTTTTTT. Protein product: CASSSYPGAGEGVDTGELFF.

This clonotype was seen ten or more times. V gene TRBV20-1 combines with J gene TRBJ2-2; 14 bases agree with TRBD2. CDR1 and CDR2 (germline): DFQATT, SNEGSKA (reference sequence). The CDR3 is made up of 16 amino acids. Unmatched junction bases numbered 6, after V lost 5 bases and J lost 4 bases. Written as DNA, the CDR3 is TGCAGTGCTGCGGGACTAGCGGGAGTTGGCACCGGGGAGCTGTTTTTT. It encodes CSAAGLAGVGTGELFF.

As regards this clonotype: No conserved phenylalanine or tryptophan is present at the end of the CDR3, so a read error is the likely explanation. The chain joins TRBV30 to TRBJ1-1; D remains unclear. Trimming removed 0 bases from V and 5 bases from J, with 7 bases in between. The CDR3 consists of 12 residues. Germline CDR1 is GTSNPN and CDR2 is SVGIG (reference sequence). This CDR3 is CAWSVVGTEAFS. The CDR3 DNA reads TGTGCCTGGAGTGTTGTGGGTACTGAAGCTTTCTCT.

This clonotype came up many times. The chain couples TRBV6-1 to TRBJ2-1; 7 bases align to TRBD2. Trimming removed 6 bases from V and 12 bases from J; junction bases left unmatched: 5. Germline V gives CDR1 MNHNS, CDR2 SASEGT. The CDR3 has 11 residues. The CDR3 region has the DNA TGTGCCAGCAGAACTAGCGTCCGGCAGTTCTTC. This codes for CASRTSVRQFF.

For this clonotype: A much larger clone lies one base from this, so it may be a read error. The CDR3 is CVSSFWGRDQPQHF. CDR3 nucleotide sequence: TGTGTCAGCAGTTTTTGGGGTAGGGATCAGCCCCAGCATTTT. The rearrangement links TRBV27 to TRBJ1-5; D is undetermined. Germline values: CDR1 MNHEY, CDR2 SMNVEV (reference sequence). The CDR3 runs to 14 residues.